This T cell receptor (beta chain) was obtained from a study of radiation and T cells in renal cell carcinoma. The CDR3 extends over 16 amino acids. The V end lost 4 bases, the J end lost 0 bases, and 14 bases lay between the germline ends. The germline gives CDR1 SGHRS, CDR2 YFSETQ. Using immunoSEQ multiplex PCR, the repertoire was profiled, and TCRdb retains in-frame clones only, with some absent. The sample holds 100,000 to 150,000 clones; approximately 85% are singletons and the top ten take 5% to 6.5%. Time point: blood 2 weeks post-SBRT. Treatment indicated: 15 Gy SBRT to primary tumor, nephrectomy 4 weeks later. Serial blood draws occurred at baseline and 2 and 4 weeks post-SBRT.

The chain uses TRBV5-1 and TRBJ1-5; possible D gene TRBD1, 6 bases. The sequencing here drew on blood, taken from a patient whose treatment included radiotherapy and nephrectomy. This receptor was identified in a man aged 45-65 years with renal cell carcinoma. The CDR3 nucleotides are TGCGCCAGCAGCCCCGGGGGGGCACGTAGCAATCAGCCCCAGCATTTT. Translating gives CASSPGGARSNQPQHF. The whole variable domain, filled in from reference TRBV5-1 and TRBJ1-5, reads KAGVTQTPRYLIKTRGQQVTLSCSPISGHRSVSWYQQTPGQGLQFLFEYFSETQRNKGNFPGRFSGRQFSNSRSEMNVSTLELGDSALYLCASSPGGARSNQPQHFGDGTRLSIL.